This passage covers 22 T cell receptor beta chains from one sample sequenced in a study of regulatory T cells in long-lasting Graves disease. Time point meaning: newly diagnosed GD, antithyroid drugs for less than 3 months. PBMC-extracted RNA yielded the TCR library. The TCR beta library used iRepertoire HTBI primers with Arm-PCR amplification of CDR3. Via MiXCR, TCRdb re-called the multiplex PCR reads, giving one row per CDR3 protein. The table has fewer than 550,000 distinct CDR3 sequences, 15% to 20% seen once. The same sample was also used in a study of T cells in Graves' hyperthyroidism and ophthalmopathy.

The material sequenced was peripheral blood mononuclear cells (PBMCs), taken at new diagnosis, from a patient treated with antithyroid drugs. The receptors stem from a woman aged 35 to 59 with Graves disease.

Ten or more counts support this clonotype. The chain recombines TRBV6-1 with TRBJ1-5; D call uncertain. V was clipped by 7 bases and J by 6 bases, with 28 bases between them. Germline loops: CDR1 MNHNS, CDR2 SASEGT. CDR3 length: 18 residues. CDR3 protein: CASMGDIYDYIAVQPQHF. CDR3 nucleotide sequence: TGTGCCAGCATGGGTGACATATACGACTACATAGCGGTTCAGCCCCAGCATTTT.

This rearrangement joins TRBV28 to TRBJ2-5, with TRBD1 matching over 8 bases. The V segment lost 6 bases and the J segment 0 bases; nucleotides outside the gene matches: 9. The CDR3 is 16 residues long. Germline V CDR1 and CDR2: MDHEN, SYDVKM. CDR3 sequence reads: CASSSDRGWYQETQYF. CDR3 bases: TGTGCCAGCAGCTCTGACAGGGGCTGGTACCAAGAGACCCAGTACTTC.

The chain uses TRBV19 and TRBJ1-6; possible D gene TRBD1, 6 bases. Per the germline V gene, CDR1 is LNHDA and CDR2 is SQIVND (reference sequence). CDR3 length: 16 amino acids. V was trimmed by 2 bases and J by 5 bases, leaving 13 bases between them. As DNA, the CDR3 is TGTGCCAGTAGTATAAGATGGGACACCCATAATTCACCCCTCCACTTT. This sequence encodes CASSIRWDTHNSPLHF. The full variable domain, in which reference TRBV19 and TRBJ1-6 provide the parts outside the CDR3, is DGGITQSPKYLFRKEGQNVTLSCEQNLNHDAMYWYRQDPGQGLRLIYYSQIVNDFQKGDIAEGYSVSREKKESFPLTVTSAQKNPTAFYLCASSIRWDTHNSPLHFGNGTRLTVT.

This clonotype was picked up a small number of times. Here the CDR3 reads CASIDRGDEQFF. DNA of the CDR3: TGTGCCAGCATTGACAGGGGCGATGAGCAGTTCTTC. This sequence joins TRBV12-3 or TRBV12-4 and TRBJ2-1; TRBD1 agrees at 8 bases. The CDR3 is 12 amino acids. Trimming at V came to 7 bases and at J to 8 bases, leaving 4 bases not matched to a gene.

The V call is TRBV19, the J call TRBJ2-6; either TRBD1 or TRBD2 may fit D (5 bases each). The CDR3 consists of 16 residues. The V gene lost 11 bases and the J gene lost 0 bases, with 17 bases spanning the gap. CDR1 is LNHDA, CDR2 SQIVND, per germline (reference sequence). CDR3 residues: CAVNGGLFSGANVLTF. CDR3 coding DNA: TGTGCCGTTAATGGGGGTCTCTTCTCTGGGGCCAACGTCCTGACTTTC. The whole variable domain, filled in from reference TRBV19 and TRBJ2-6, reads DGGITQSPKYLFRKEGQNVTLSCEQNLNHDAMYWYRQDPGQGLRLIYYSQIVNDFQKGDIAEGYSVSREKKESFPLTVTSAQKNPTAFYLCAVNGGLFSGANVLTFGAGSRLTVL.

In this sample, this clonotype turned up a few times. This rearrangement joins TRBV9 to TRBJ2-5; D ambiguous. CDR1 and CDR2 from the germline V gene are SGDLS and YYNGEE. This CDR3 contains 13 residues. The V gene lost 3 bases and the J gene lost 5 bases, with 11 bases spanning the gap. The CDR3 sequence: CASSGGYGETQYF. CDR3 nucleotides: TGTGCCAGCAGCGGAGGTTATGGGGAGACCCAGTACTTC.

This clonotype was picked up many times. V usage is TRBV7-9 and J usage is TRBJ1-1; no reliable D call. CDR1 is SEHNR and CDR2 is FQNEAQ in the germline V gene (reference sequence). V was pared by 3 bases and J by 0 bases, with 5 bases between. The CDR3 is 13 amino acids. CDR3 coding DNA: TGTGCCAGCAGCTTGGAAATGAACACTGAAGCTTTCTTT. Its protein product is CASSLEMNTEAFF.

The chain carries TRBV30 and TRBJ2-2; possibly TRBD2 for D (6 bases). Germline V lookup: CDR1 GTSNPN, CDR2 SVGIG (reference sequence). V was trimmed by 2 bases and J by 5 bases, leaving 9 bases between them. The CDR3 length is 13 residues. CDR3 region: CAWSLGGTGELFF. The CDR3 nucleotides read TGTGCCTGGAGTCTCGGGGGTACCGGGGAGCTGTTTTTT.

V usage is TRBV18 and J usage is TRBJ1-1; D not resolved. CDR3 length: 12 amino acids. Germline V gene sequence: CDR1 KGHSH, CDR2 LQKENI. V gave up 4 bases and J gave up 7 bases, with 10 bases separating them. Written as DNA, the CDR3 is TGTGCCAGCTCACGATCAGAGAATGAAGCTTTCTTT. As protein: CASSRSENEAFF.

This clonotype was seen only a few times. Here the CDR3 reads CASTPGAGNTIYF. In DNA form, the CDR3 reads TGTGCCAGCACCCCAGGGGCTGGAAACACCATATATTTT. The chain links TRBV12-3 or TRBV12-4 to TRBJ1-3; a weak D match, TRBD1 (6 bases). The CDR3 is 13 residues long. Trimming shortened V by 7 bases and J by 2 bases, and 9 bases separated the two germline ends.

The J gene is TRBJ2-3, the V gene TRBV28; 12 nucleotides align to TRBD2. The CDR3 length is 18 residues. CDR1 is MDHEN and CDR2 is SYDVKM in the germline V gene. Trimming cost V 6 bases and J 1 base; bases outside gene matches: 11. The CDR3 nucleotides read TGTGCCAGCAGCACGACCCGGACTAGCGGGGATGGCACAGATACGCAGTATTTT. Translating it yields CASSTTRTSGDGTDTQYF. Based on the CDR3 plus reference TRBV28 and TRBJ2-3, the full variable domain is DVKVTQSSRYLVKRTGEKVFLECVQDMDHENMFWYRQDPGLGLRLIYFSYDVKMKEKGDIPEGYSVSREKKERFSLILESASTNQTSMYLCASSTTRTSGDGTDTQYFGPGTRLTVL.

As to this clonotype: One junction end disagrees with the germline gene, perhaps due to a read error. V is TRBV2 and J is TRBJ2-1; the match to TRBD1 covers 9 bases. The CDR3 length is 15 residues. Germline lookup yields CDR1 SNHLY and CDR2 FYNNEI. CDR3 nucleotides: TGCGCCAGCGGGCCCCGGACAGGGGACTACAATGAGCAGTTCTTC. This gives the protein CASGPRTGDYNEQFF.

At least ten counts were recorded for this clonotype. This chain joins TRBV6-1 and TRBJ2-5; 8 bases line up with TRBD2. This CDR3 comprises 19 residues. Germline V gene sequence: CDR1 MNHNS, CDR2 SASEGT. J was trimmed by 3 bases and V by 6 bases; bases with no gene match: 21. CDR3 sequence (DNA): TGTGCCAGCAGCTTCGCTCCCTGGGCGCGGGGGGAAACCAAAGAGACCCAGTACTTC. Translated: CASSFAPWARGETKETQYF.

The rearrangement uses TRBV3-1 and TRBJ2-7; D ambiguous. Germline lookup yields CDR1 LGHDT and CDR2 YNNKEL (reference sequence). Trimming removed 3 bases from V and 3 bases from J, with 9 bases in between. The CDR3 totals 13 residues. CDR3 coding DNA: TGTGCCAGCAGCCAGGGTACGGACTACGAGCAGTACTTC. Its protein product is CASSQGTDYEQYF.

This clonotype was detected a few times. The chain recombines TRBV7-2 with TRBJ1-2; TRBD1 matches at 9 bases. The germline gives CDR1 SGHTA, CDR2 FQGNSA. This CDR3 is built from 15 residues. The V gene end was trimmed by 6 bases and the J gene end by 6 bases; junction bases not matched to a gene: 11. The DNA for the CDR3 is TGTGCCAGCAGTTACGGGACAGGGATCCCGGATGGCTACACCTTC. This sequence encodes CASSYGTGIPDGYTF.

At least ten counts were recorded for this clonotype. V and J are TRBV28 and TRBJ1-5; D remains ambiguous. This CDR3 comprises 13 residues. Germline V gene lookup returns CDR1 MDHEN and CDR2 SYDVKM. Trimming shortened V by 2 bases and J by 6 bases, and 8 bases separated the two germline ends. DNA of the CDR3: TGTGCCAGCAGTTTAAGGGCAGGTCAGCCCCAGCATTTT. Protein sequence: CASSLRAGQPQHF.

In its sample, this clonotype was seen many times. CDR3 coding DNA: TGTGCCAGCAGCTTAGGGACTACCCCTTTTAGTGAGCAGTTCTTC. Encoded protein: CASSLGTTPFSEQFF. The gene calls are TRBV11-2 and TRBJ1-2; weak D call: TRBD2 (6 bases). Matching the DNA end better, TRBJ2-1 makes the J call doubtful. This CDR3 region has 15 residues. Germline V gene data show CDR1 as SGHAT and CDR2 as FQNNGV.

This clonotype was detected ten times or more. The rearrangement uses TRBV3-1 and TRBJ2-5; D remains unclear. The CDR3 covers 11 residues. The V end lost 1 base, the J end lost 6 bases, and 3 bases lay between the germline ends. Germline assignment: CDR1 LGHDT and CDR2 YNNKEL (reference sequence). CDR3 amino acids: CASSQVQTQYF. The CDR3 bases are TGTGCCAGCAGCCAAGTACAGACCCAGTACTTC.

This clonotype was counted only a few times. The chain combines TRBV20-1 with TRBJ1-5; a possible D gene is TRBD1 (5 bases). Germline lookup yields CDR1 DFQATT and CDR2 SNEGSKA (reference sequence). This CDR3 has 12 residues. The ends were cut back, 2 bases at V and 5 bases at J, with 7 bases in the middle. DNA for the CDR3: TGCAGTGCTAGACGAGGGGATCAGCCCCAGCATTTT. Translation gives CSARRGDQPQHF.

With respect to this clonotype: Just one base apart from a much larger clone, this may be a read error. The chain employs TRBV6-2 or TRBV6-3 and TRBJ2-7; possibly TRBD2 for D (5 bases). Germline values: CDR1 MNHEY, CDR2 SVGEGT. This CDR3 spans 13 amino acids. CDR3 DNA: TGTGCCGGCAGTTACTCGAGACCGGGGGAGCAGTACTTC. It codes for CAGSYSRPGEQYF.

CDR3 sequence: CASSLAVRVNEKLFF. CDR3 nucleotides: TGTGCCAGCAGCTTAGCAGTGAGAGTCAATGAAAAACTGTTTTTT. The gene calls are TRBV7-9 and TRBJ1-4; D gene unclear. The CDR3 length is 15 residues. Germline V CDR1 and CDR2: SEHNR, FQNEAQ (reference sequence). The V and J ends lost 0 bases and 5 bases respectively, with 10 bases between them.

The chain employs TRBV5-6 and TRBJ1-5, with D unclear. CDR1 is SGHDT and CDR2 is YYEEEE in the germline V gene. This CDR3 contains 14 residues. The germline V and J ends were trimmed by 0 bases and 4 bases, with 8 bases remaining between them. This CDR3 reads CASSLEGANQPQHF. The CDR3 DNA sequence: TGTGCCAGCAGCTTGGAGGGTGCTAATCAGCCCCAGCATTTT.